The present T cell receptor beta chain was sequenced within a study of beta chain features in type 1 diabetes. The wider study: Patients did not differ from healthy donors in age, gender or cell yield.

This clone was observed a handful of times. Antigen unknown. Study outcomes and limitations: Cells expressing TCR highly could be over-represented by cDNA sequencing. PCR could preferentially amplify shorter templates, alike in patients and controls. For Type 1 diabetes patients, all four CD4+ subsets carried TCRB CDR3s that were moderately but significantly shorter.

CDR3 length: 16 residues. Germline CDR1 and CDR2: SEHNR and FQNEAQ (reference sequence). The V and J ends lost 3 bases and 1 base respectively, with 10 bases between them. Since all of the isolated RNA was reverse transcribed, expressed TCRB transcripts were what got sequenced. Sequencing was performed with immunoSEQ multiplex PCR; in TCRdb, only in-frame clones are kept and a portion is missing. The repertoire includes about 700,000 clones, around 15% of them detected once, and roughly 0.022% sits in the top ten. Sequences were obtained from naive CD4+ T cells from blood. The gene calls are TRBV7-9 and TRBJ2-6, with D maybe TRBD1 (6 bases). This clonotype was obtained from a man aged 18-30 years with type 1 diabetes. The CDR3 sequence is CASSFGQSSGANVLTF. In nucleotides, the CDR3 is TGTGCCAGCAGCTTCGGACAGTCGTCTGGGGCCAACGTCCTGACTTTC.